One and the same sample provided the 20 T cell receptor beta chains below, sequenced in a study of vaccination effects on CD4 cells after COVID-19. These receptors' targets are unknown. TCRdb's table, derived via immunoSEQ multiplex PCR, lists solely in-frame clones and lacks some. Seen here are tens of thousands of clones, more than 60% observed once, and the top ten hold roughly 20%. Sequencing in the ViraFEST assay came after antigen-specific CD4+ T cells had been expanded with viral peptide pools, which were used to stimulate PBMC. Subsequent to a culture period of about ten days, CD4+ T cells were isolated. Vaccine recipients had no previous SARS-CoV-2 infection; their nucleocapsid antibodies were negative. Sequencing was performed on CD4+ T cells from PBMCs cultured with SARS-CoV-2 spike peptides, taken before COVID-19 vaccination. The receptors originated from a human donor who received a COVID-19 vaccine.

The chain uses TRBV5-4 and TRBJ2-1, with TRBD2 matching 11 bases. This CDR3 is 12 amino acids long. The V gene end was trimmed by 5 bases and the J gene end by 14 bases; junction bases not matched to a gene: 6. CDR1 is SGHNT, CDR2 YYREEE, per germline (reference sequence). For the CDR3, the DNA is TGTGCCAGCAGTTTTAGCGGGAGGGGGAAGTTCTTC. It yields the protein CASSFSGRGKFF.

This chain links TRBV29-1 with TRBJ1-1; TRBD1 matches at 7 bases. Germline loops: CDR1 SQVTM, CDR2 ANQGSEA. This CDR3 spans 12 amino acids. V was pared by 7 bases and J by 5 bases, with 7 bases of the junction left unmatched. CDR3 in DNA: TGCAGCGGTAACAGGGGCCCGACTGAAGCTTTCTTT. Protein sequence: CSGNRGPTEAFF.

The genes are TRBV30 and TRBJ1-1; D gene ambiguous. The germline V and J ends were trimmed by 2 bases and 0 bases, with 10 bases remaining between them. The CDR3 totals 14 residues. The germline V gene encodes CDR1 GTSNPN and CDR2 SVGIG (reference sequence). The CDR3 loop reads CAWSWRTVNTEAFF. The CDR3 DNA sequence: TGTGCCTGGAGTTGGAGGACCGTGAACACTGAAGCTTTCTTT.

The rearrangement joins TRBV5-1 to TRBJ1-6; D ambiguous. The V and J ends lost 4 bases and 0 bases respectively, with 11 bases between them. The CDR3 has 16 residues. Germline lookup yields CDR1 SGHRS and CDR2 YFSETQ. DNA for the CDR3: TGCGCCAGCAGCCCGGGTTCGGGCTCCTATAATTCACCCCTCCACTTT. Translated: CASSPGSGSYNSPLHF.

The genes are TRBV6-2 or TRBV6-3 and TRBJ2-6; D is unclear. Trimming removed 2 bases at V and 0 bases at J, with 11 bases between. Germline-derived CDR1 and CDR2 are MNHEY and SVGEGT. The CDR3 spans 17 residues. CDR3 in amino acids: CASSYGPQHSGANVLTF. CDR3 DNA sequence: TGTGCCAGCAGTTACGGGCCTCAGCACTCTGGGGCCAACGTCCTGACTTTC.

The chain couples TRBV28 to TRBJ1-2, with a weak D call TRBD1 (6 bases). Germline values: CDR1 MDHEN, CDR2 SYDVKM. This CDR3 contains 14 residues. V lost 6 bases and J 4 bases, leaving 15 bases between the germline ends. CDR3 DNA sequence: TGTGCCAGCAGAAATGACAGGAACGGCTATGGCTACACCTTC. Translated, it gives CASRNDRNGYGYTF.

This chain joins TRBV30 and TRBJ2-3, with 9 nucleotides matching TRBD2. Losses at the gene ends were 4 bases for V and 3 bases for J; bases not matched to a gene: 20. The CDR3 has 19 amino acids. Per germline, CDR1 GTSNPN and CDR2 SVGIG (reference sequence). The CDR3 sequence is CAWIPWLAGNIKGTDTQYF. The CDR3 DNA sequence: TGTGCCTGGATTCCTTGGCTAGCGGGAAACATAAAAGGGACAGATACGCAGTATTTT.

The genes are TRBV2 and TRBJ1-1, with a weak D call TRBD1 (5 bases). V lost 11 bases, J lost 4 bases, and 17 bases lay in between. Per germline, CDR1 SNHLY and CDR2 FYNNEI. CDR3 length equals 13 residues. The CDR3 DNA reads TGTGCCGGGACTTCCGGGGAGGGCACTGAAGCTTTCTTT. Its protein product is CAGTSGEGTEAFF.

The chain employs TRBV12-3 or TRBV12-4 and TRBJ1-2; possible D gene TRBD1, 5 bases. V gave up 1 base and J gave up 8 bases, with 11 bases separating them. The CDR3 spans 13 residues. The CDR3, as DNA: TGTGCCAGCAGTTTAGACCGGACAATAGGCTACACCTTC. This sequence encodes CASSLDRTIGYTF.

The chain joins TRBV23-1 to TRBJ2-3; 9 positions agree with TRBD1. TRBV23-1 belongs to the ORF category, with a function that is uncertain. The CDR3 has 15 residues. V lost 3 bases to trimming and J lost 8 bases; unmatched junction nucleotides: 9. CDR3 region: CASSQRDRVRGTQYF. CDR3 coding DNA: TGCGCCAGCAGTCAGCGGGACAGGGTTAGAGGTACGCAGTATTTT.

This chain connects TRBV6-2 or TRBV6-3 to TRBJ2-4; either TRBD1 or TRBD2 may supply D (6 bases each). V shed 6 bases and J shed 2 bases, with 14 bases lying between them. Germline CDR1 is MNHEY and CDR2 is SVGEGT. The CDR3 is 15 amino acids. The CDR3, as DNA: TGTGCCAGCAGCAAAGAAGGGGGGACCAAAAACATTCAGTACTTC. Translation: CASSKEGGTKNIQYF.

This chain connects TRBV11-2 to TRBJ2-1; 9 bases align to TRBD2. The ends lost 5 bases at V and 6 bases at J; junction bases unmatched: 11. There are 16 residues in the CDR3. CDR1 is SGHAT, CDR2 FQNNGV, per germline. The CDR3 loop is CASSPWAGGPVNEQFF. The DNA of the CDR3 is TGTGCCAGCAGCCCCTGGGCGGGGGGGCCGGTCAATGAGCAGTTCTTC.

The chain is built from TRBV19 and TRBJ1-6; D ambiguous. This CDR3 contains 16 residues. The germline V gene has CDR1 LNHDA and CDR2 SQIVND (reference sequence). Trimming took off 1 base at V and 3 bases at J, with 10 bases between the two ends. In DNA, the CDR3 is TGTGCCAGTAGTATAGTTCGGGGAAACTATAATTCACCCCTCCACTTT. Amino acids: CASSIVRGNYNSPLHF.

The chain combines TRBV18 with TRBJ1-2; no firm D call. Germline CDR1 is KGHSH and CDR2 is LQKENI. V lost 0 bases, J lost 9 bases, and 8 bases lay in between. The CDR3 has 12 residues. CDR3 coding DNA: TGTGCCAGCTCACCACCGATCGCGAGCTACACCTTC. Protein product: CASSPPIASYTF.

The chain carries TRBV3-1 (or the pseudogene TRBV3-2) and TRBJ2-1; 8 positions agree with TRBD2. Germline loops: CDR1 LGHDT, CDR2 YNNKEL (reference sequence). The CDR3 spans 17 residues. After removal of 0 bases from V and 6 bases from J, the junction contained 10 bases not matched to a gene. CDR3 loop: CASSQESLRGALNEQFF. The CDR3 nucleotides read TGTGCCAGCAGCCAAGAATCCTTGCGGGGGGCCCTCAATGAGCAGTTCTTC.

Written as DNA, the CDR3 is TGTGCCAGCAGGCCTAGCGGGGACAGGGGGACAGATACGCAGTATTTT. This translates into CASRPSGDRGTDTQYF. This chain links TRBV7-2 with TRBJ2-3; the match to TRBD1 covers 11 bases. The CDR3 consists of 16 residues. Germline CDR1 is SGHTA and CDR2 is FQGNSA. Germline trimming cut 6 bases from V and 3 bases from J; bases unmatched to any gene: 8.

The J gene is TRBJ2-1, the V gene TRBV7-8, with 15 bases fitting TRBD2. V shed 5 bases, J shed 0 bases, and the junction held 8 bases outside the gene matches. This CDR3 is 19 amino acids long. The germline V gene encodes CDR1 SGHVS and CDR2 FQNEAQ. CDR3 region: CASSPRTSGRESSYNEQFF. CDR3 DNA: TGTGCCAGCAGCCCTCGGACTAGCGGGAGGGAGAGCTCCTACAATGAGCAGTTCTTC.

Here the CDR3 reads CASSPETGGSTEAFF. The DNA for the CDR3 is TGTGCCAGTAGTCCGGAGACAGGGGGGAGCACTGAAGCTTTCTTT. The chain links TRBV19 to TRBJ1-1; 9 bases are a match to TRBD1. CDR1 LNHDA and CDR2 SQIVND come from the germline V gene (reference sequence). V gave up 5 bases and J gave up 4 bases; unmatched junction bases: 8. The CDR3 contains 15 residues.

This CDR3 is CASSYSGGNNEQFF. The CDR3 coding sequence is TGTGCCAGCTCCTATAGCGGGGGCAACAATGAGCAGTTCTTC. The chain combines TRBV2 with TRBJ2-1, with TRBD2 matching over 9 bases. The CDR3 consists of 14 residues. The junction had 7 bases not matched to a gene; V was cut back by 8 bases and J by 5 bases. In germline, CDR1 is SNHLY, CDR2 FYNNEI.

The chain carries TRBV4-1 and TRBJ2-7, with a possible D match to TRBD2 (5 bases). CDR3 length: 14 residues. Germline V gene lookup returns CDR1 MGHRA and CDR2 YSYEKL. The V gene lost 5 bases and the J gene lost 2 bases, with 13 bases spanning the gap. CDR3 bases: TGCGCCAGCAGCGCAGCGCCCGGGACCTACGAGCAGTACTTC. Protein: CASSAAPGTYEQYF.